These 10 T cell receptor beta chains were all obtained from the same sample, sequenced in a study of blood T cell repertoires in COVID-19. Sequenced by immunoSEQ multiplex PCR; TCRdb stores in-frame clones only, minus some. Of 30,000 to 35,000 clones in the sample, around 80% are singletons; the top ten hold roughly 7.3%. Sequences were obtained from peripheral blood. The receptor source for this set is a woman between 55 and 75 years old with acute or convalescent COVID-19.

The chain joins TRBV11-1 to TRBJ2-7, with TRBD1 matching over 8 bases. In germline, CDR1 is SGHAT, CDR2 FQDESV (reference sequence). This CDR3 comprises 14 residues. Trimming cost V 3 bases and J 6 bases; bases outside gene matches: 7. The CDR3 sequence is CASSLGQGATEQYF. Written as DNA, the CDR3 is TGTGCCAGCAGCTTGGGGCAGGGGGCGACCGAGCAGTACTTC.

The gene calls are TRBV9 and TRBJ2-7; 10 bases fit TRBD2. Trimming cost V 4 bases and J 2 bases; bases outside gene matches: 9. The germline V gene encodes CDR1 SGDLS and CDR2 YYNGEE. The length of the CDR3 is 16 residues. As DNA, the CDR3 is TGTGCCAGCAGCCCTCGGGCTAGCGGGGGTACCTACGAGCAGTACTTC. Amino acid sequence: CASSPRASGGTYEQYF.

This clone was counted once. This chain joins TRBV4-1 and TRBJ2-3; TRBD2 matches 9 bases. Germline CDR1 is MGHRA and CDR2 is YSYEKL. This CDR3 has 18 residues. V shed 4 bases and J 7 bases; nucleotides not matched to a gene: 18. CDR3: CASSLTEVGGGASNTQYF. The CDR3 DNA sequence: TGCGCCAGCAGCCTCACCGAGGTTGGCGGGGGGGCCTCGAATACGCAGTATTTT.

The chain links TRBV19 to TRBJ2-7, with TRBD1 matching over 8 bases. Losses at the gene ends were 5 bases for V and 1 base for J; bases not matched to a gene: 10. Germline-derived CDR1 and CDR2 are LNHDA and SQIVND (reference sequence). CDR3 length: 16 residues. CDR3 sequence reads: CASSLKRQGRSYEQYF. The CDR3 bases are TGTGCCAGTAGTCTGAAGCGACAGGGGCGATCCTACGAGCAGTACTTC.

This clone was seen a handful of times. CDR3 sequence (DNA): TGTGCCAGCAGCTTATCGGGACTGGAGGGGTACGAGCAGTACTTC. This codes for CASSLSGLEGYEQYF. The chain employs TRBV7-2 and TRBJ2-7, with a tentative D call TRBD2 (6 bases). The CDR3 covers 15 residues. CDR1 and CDR2 (germline): SGHTA, FQGNSA. V shed 2 bases and J shed 4 bases, with 15 bases lying between them. Drawing the rest from reference TRBV7-2 and TRBJ2-7, the complete variable domain is GAGVSQSPSNKVTEKGKDVELRCDPISGHTALYWYRQSLGQGLEFLIYFQGNSAPDKSGLPSDRFSAERTGGSVSTLTIQRTQQEDSAVYLCASSLSGLEGYEQYFGPGTRLTVT.

This rearrangement joins TRBV18 to TRBJ1-1; TRBD1 aligns across 9 bases. The V gene's germline CDR1 is KGHSH and CDR2 LQKENI. The CDR3 is made up of 15 amino acids. V shed 4 bases, J shed 5 bases, and the junction held 8 bases outside the gene matches. The CDR3 loop reads CASSLRDRDGTEAFF. As DNA, the CDR3 is TGTGCCAGCTCACTCCGGGACAGGGATGGGACTGAAGCTTTCTTT.

The V gene is TRBV7-9, the J gene TRBJ1-2; 8 nucleotides line up with TRBD1. Germline values: CDR1 SEHNR, CDR2 FQNEAQ (reference sequence). The CDR3 length is 15 residues. The V segment lost 5 bases and the J segment 4 bases; nucleotides outside the gene matches: 9. CDR3 protein: CASSPSGGAGYGYTF. The CDR3 nucleotides are TGTGCCAGCAGCCCATCAGGGGGCGCCGGCTATGGCTACACCTTC.

The chain combines TRBV14 with TRBJ2-7, with 9 bases fitting TRBD1. Germline CDR1 SGHDN, CDR2 FVKESK. V trimming: 1 base; J trimming: 6 bases; junction bases outside the gene matches: 1. This CDR3 is 13 amino acids long. CDR3 protein: CASSQGTGAEQYF. For the CDR3, the DNA is TGTGCCAGCAGCCAAGGGACAGGGGCCGAGCAGTACTTC.

V is TRBV6-4 and J is TRBJ2-1; the match to TRBD2 covers 8 bases. The V and J ends lost 5 bases and 8 bases, in that order; junction bases with no gene match: 8. CDR3 length: 14 residues. Per the germline V gene, CDR1 is MRHNA and CDR2 is SNTAGT. Here the CDR3 reads CASSLLSGGDEQFF. CDR3 DNA sequence: TGTGCCAGCAGTCTCCTCAGCGGGGGCGATGAGCAGTTCTTC.

The chain couples TRBV5-1 to TRBJ1-1, with D perhaps TRBD1 (6 bases). The CDR3 totals 14 residues. Germline CDR1 reads SGHRS; CDR2 reads YFSETQ. Trimming shortened V by 3 bases and J by 0 bases, and 9 bases separated the two germline ends. Here the CDR3 reads CASSSGTLNTEAFF. DNA of the CDR3: TGCGCCAGCAGCTCCGGGACACTGAACACTGAAGCTTTCTTT.